Below, 3 T cell receptor beta chains from the same sample are listed, as sequenced in a study of blood T cells in healthy people across ages. Through a sample-barcoded 5' primer and a J-beta primer mix, a second PCR was run for roughly 6 to 12 cycles. TCRdb re-derived calls from the 5' RACE reads in MiXCR, one entry per CDR3 protein. This table holds fewer than 800,000 distinct CDR3 sequences, approximately 29% found once. The sequenced sample consisted of blood. These receptors came from an elderly woman in good health.

This clonotype has ten or more counts. The chain links TRBV10-3 to TRBJ2-1; 7 nucleotides line up with TRBD1. Germline assignment: CDR1 ENHRY and CDR2 SYGVKD. The CDR3 loop spans 14 amino acids. The trim removed 6 bases at V and 4 bases at J, leaving 6 bases unmatched. The chain's CDR3 is CAISRDRDYNEQFF. The CDR3 DNA follows: TGTGCCATCAGCCGGGACAGAGATTACAATGAGCAGTTCTTC.

About this clonotype: Just one base apart from a much larger clone, this may be a read error. The gene calls are TRBV5-6 and TRBJ2-7; D gene unclear. CDR1 is SGHDT and CDR2 is YYEEEE in the germline V gene. The CDR3 is made up of 15 amino acids. The CDR3 DNA sequence: TGTGCCAGCGGCCAAGGGAAACAGCAAAGGCTGTCAGGACACTTC. This sequence encodes CASGQGKQQRLSGHF. Complete variable domain (other parts from reference TRBV5-6 and TRBJ2-7): DAGVTQSPTHLIKTRGQQVTLRCSPKSGHDTVSWYQQALGQGPQFIFQYYEEEERQRGNFPDRFSGHQFPNYSSELNVNALLLGDSALYLCASGQGKQQRLSGHFGPGTRLTVT.

Turning to this clonotype: This likely comes from a read error, as the CDR3 has no conserved phenylalanine or tryptophan at its end. The V gene is TRBV7-9, the J gene TRBJ1-2, with a possible D match to TRBD1 (5 bases). The CDR3 spans 14 residues. Looked up from germline, CDR1 is SEHNR and CDR2 is FQNEAQ (reference sequence). The CDR3 protein is CASSPRGRGYDYTV. CDR3 coding DNA: TGTGCCAGCAGCCCCCGGGGCCGGGGGTATGACTACACCGTC.